A single TCR beta chain is shown here with its context. No antigen is known for it. The entry originates in a study of cytomegalovirus exposure and HLA in healthy donors. Study-wide points: No immune exposure information besides CMV serostatus was available. One variant, a missense change in DCLRE1C, was linked in a later analysis to TCR beta V- and J-gene trimming. Testing in vitro showed a few CMV-associated chains specific for CMV antigens.

60 Vbeta and 13 Jbeta primers were used in PCR. TCRdb's table, derived via immunoSEQ multiplex PCR, lists solely in-frame clones and lacks some. The repertoire includes roughly 120,000 clones, roughly 73% of them detected once, and around 5% sits in the top ten. Per germline, CDR1 SGHRS and CDR2 YFSETQ. The CDR3 runs 13 residues. The germline V and J ends were trimmed by 5 bases and 5 bases, with 11 bases remaining between them. The chain joins TRBV5-1 to TRBJ2-1; D might be TRBD1 (5 bases). The receptor's source is a man between 60 and 70 years old in good health and CMV-seropositive. Sequencing input: PBMCs. CDR3 region: CASRPGPNNEQFF. The CDR3 DNA is TGCGCCAGCAGACCAGGGCCGAACAATGAGCAGTTCTTC.